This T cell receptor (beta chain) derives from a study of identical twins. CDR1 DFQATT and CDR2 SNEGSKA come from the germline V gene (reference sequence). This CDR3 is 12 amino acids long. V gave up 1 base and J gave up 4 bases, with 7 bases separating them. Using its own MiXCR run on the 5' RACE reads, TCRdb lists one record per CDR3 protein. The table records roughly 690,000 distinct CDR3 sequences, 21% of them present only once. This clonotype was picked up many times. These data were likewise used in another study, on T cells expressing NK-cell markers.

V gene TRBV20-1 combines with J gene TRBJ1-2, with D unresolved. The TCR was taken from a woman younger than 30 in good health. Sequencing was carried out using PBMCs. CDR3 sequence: CSARGTVYGYTF. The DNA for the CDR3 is TGCAGTGCTAGAGGCACGGTCTATGGCTACACCTTC.